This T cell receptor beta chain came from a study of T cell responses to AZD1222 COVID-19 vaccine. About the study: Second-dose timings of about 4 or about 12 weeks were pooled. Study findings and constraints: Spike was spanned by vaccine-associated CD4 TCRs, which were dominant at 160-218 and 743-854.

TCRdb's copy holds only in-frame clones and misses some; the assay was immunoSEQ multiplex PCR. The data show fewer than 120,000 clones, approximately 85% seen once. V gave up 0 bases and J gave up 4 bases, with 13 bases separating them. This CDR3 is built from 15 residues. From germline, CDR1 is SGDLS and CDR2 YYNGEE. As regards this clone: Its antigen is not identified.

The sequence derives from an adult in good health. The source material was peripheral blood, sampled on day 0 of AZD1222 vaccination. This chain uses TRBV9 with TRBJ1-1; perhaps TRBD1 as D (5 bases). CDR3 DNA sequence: TGTGCCAGCAGCGTAGAGTCGGCAGGGCTCACTGAAGCTTTCTTT. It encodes CASSVESAGLTEAFF.